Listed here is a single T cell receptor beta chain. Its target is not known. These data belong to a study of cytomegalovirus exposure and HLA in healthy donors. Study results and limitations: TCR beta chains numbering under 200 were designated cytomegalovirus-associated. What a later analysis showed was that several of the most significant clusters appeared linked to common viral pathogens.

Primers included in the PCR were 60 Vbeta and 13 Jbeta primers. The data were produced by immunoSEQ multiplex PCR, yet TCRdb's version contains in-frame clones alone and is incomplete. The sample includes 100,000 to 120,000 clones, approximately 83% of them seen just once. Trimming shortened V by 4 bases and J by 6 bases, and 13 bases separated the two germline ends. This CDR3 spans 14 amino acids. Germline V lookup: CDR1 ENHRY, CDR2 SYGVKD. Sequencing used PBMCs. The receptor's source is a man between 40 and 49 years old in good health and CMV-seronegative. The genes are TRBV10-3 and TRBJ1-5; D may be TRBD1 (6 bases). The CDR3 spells CAISGDTGSQPQHF. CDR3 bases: TGTGCCATCAGTGGGGACACAGGGAGTCAGCCCCAGCATTTT.